This TCR beta chain was profiled in a study of blood T cell repertoires in COVID-19 (dated by TCRdb to 2020 to 2021). The study in broad terms: The collaborator samples originated in the United States, Italy and Spain and spanned the acute and convalescent phases of COVID-19. The prospective study material was composed of cDNA or gDNA derived from T cells, B-cell-depleted T cells, or PBMCs. The dataset comprised deeply sampled blood TCRbeta repertoires from subjects exposed to, actively infected with, or recovered from COVID-19. The repertoires were released in a freely available public database meant as a resource for research on the immune response to SARS-CoV-2. The samples were drawn from two sources: the first 160 participants of the ongoing ImmuneRACE study, and fewer than 1,500 subjects contributed by 6 global collaborators. Sample metadata almost always included a de-identified subject ID, COVID-19 status, age in years and sex. Where available, HLA class I and class II types were taken from metadata supplied by the sample provider and were not determined by assay-based typing.

Concerning this clone: What antigen it recognizes has not been identified. One base away there is no much larger clone; base qualities are not given.

The collaborating institutions used their own protocols to collect whole blood in K2EDTA tubes. For TCRbeta analysis, collaborator samples were shipped as frozen whole blood, as isolated PBMCs, or as DNA extracted from either sample type. General findings and caveats noted by the study authors: How much clinical and demographic metadata was included differed by source and by participant, and the metadata was provided uncurated.

The immunoSEQ Assay, a bias-controlled multiplex PCR, was used to amplify TCRbeta CDR3 regions from genomic DNA. Per the original workflow: The number of nucleated cells in each sample was estimated by amplification of reference gene primers within the assay. To quantify the absolute abundance of each unique TCRbeta CDR3 rearrangement, sequence reads were collapsed and filtered. For each sample, productive Simpson clonality was calculated as the square root of Simpson's diversity index over productive rearrangements. Held by TCRdb, this immuneACCESS table contains in-frame sequences only and omits some clones. Under half of the omission traces to an unresolved V gene where checked; the cause of the rest is unknown. V and J calls and clone size are given by that table; D and trimming were obtained from the DNA. Present in this sample are approximately 250,000 clones, about 89% of which were seen just once. About 8.6% of the sample lies in the top ten.

There are 15 amino acids in the CDR3, from cysteine to phenylalanine inclusive. Just the 45-base CDR3 DNA is kept, in frame starting at base 1. According to the germline V gene (reference sequence), CDR1 reads PRHDT and CDR2 reads FYEKMQ. V has 5 bases trimmed and J has 6 bases trimmed; junction bases matching no gene number 7. Sequencing was carried out using peripheral blood. The sequence derives from a man in his forties or fifties with active or convalescent COVID-19. The chain is assembled from TRBV13 and TRBJ1-2; TRBD1 lines up with 12 middle nucleotides. Here the CDR3 is given as CASSPPGQGADGYTF. The base sequence is TGTGCCAGCAGCCCACCGGGACAGGGGGCCGATGGCTACACCTTC.